Listed below are T cell receptor beta chains from one sample, sequenced in a study of shared clonotypes between healthy human individuals. Assay: immunoSEQ multiplex PCR; the TCRdb copy retains only in-frame clones and omits some. The sample records about 680,000 clones, 73% being singletons. Material for sequencing was memory CD4+ T cells sorted from blood. Every receptor here comes from a woman in her twenties or thirties in good health. CDR3s include the opening cysteine and the closing phenylalanine or tryptophan. The D gene is left open where the match is weak. Expanded clones get a size class; other rows say once, few or many, or leave the size out.

>-|TRBV19|-|TRBJ1-2
CASIGLPNRGYGYTF
TGTGCCAGCATAGGACTCCCAAACCGTGGCTATGGCTACACCTTC
>-|TRBV6-1|TRBD2|TRBJ2-5
CASSQGLAGVETQYF
TGTGCCAGCAGTCAGGGACTAGCGGGAGTAGAGACCCAGTACTTC
>-|TRBV7-9|-|TRBJ1-4
CASSLSRGPNEKLFF
TGTGCCAGCAGCTTATCCAGGGGACCTAATGAAAAACTGTTTTTT
>-|TRBV27|TRBD1|TRBJ1-1
CASSPDRLNTEAFF
TGTGCCAGCAGCCCGGACAGGTTGAACACTGAAGCTTTCTTT
>-|TRBV28|-|TRBJ1-5
CASSQRTGSQDNQPQHF
TGTGCCAGCAGTCAGAGAACCGGGTCTCAGGACAATCAGCCCCAGCATTTT
>-|TRBV7-6|TRBD1|TRBJ1-1
CASSSGTGHTEAFF
TGTGCCAGCAGCTCCGGGACAGGACACACTGAAGCTTTCTTT
>-|TRBV9|-|TRBJ2-3
CASSDRLGVADTQYF
TGTGCCAGCAGCGATAGACTAGGGGTGGCAGATACGCAGTATTTT
>-|TRBV6-1|-|TRBJ2-3
CASSEVPSGTDTQYF
TGTGCCAGCAGTGAAGTTCCTAGCGGCACAGATACGCAGTATTTT
>many|TRBV11-2|-|TRBJ2-4
CASSLQGINIQYF
TGTGCCAGCAGCTTGCAGGGGATTAACATTCAGTACTTC
>many|TRBV6-1|-|TRBJ2-1
CASSSGGGSIGEQFF
TGTGCCAGCAGTTCCGGCGGCGGGTCGATCGGTGAGCAGTTCTTC
>-|TRBV27|TRBD1|TRBJ2-5
CASSLSGQGWETQYF
TGTGCCAGCAGTTTATCTGGACAGGGGTGGGAGACCCAGTACTTC
>many|TRBV5-6|-|TRBJ1-2
CASRRRAGGYGYTF
TGTGCCAGCAGAAGACGGGCTGGTGGCTATGGCTACACCTTC
>-|TRBV2|-|TRBJ1-2
CASSEQPSRGYTF
TGTGCCAGCAGTGAACAACCCAGTCGGGGCTACACCTTC
>few|TRBV5-1|-|TRBJ1-3
CASSLGTAGNTIYF
TGCGCCAGCAGCTTAGGGACGGCTGGAAACACCATATATTTT
>-|TRBV27|TRBD2|TRBJ2-7
CASSGLFSGSSYEQYF
TGTGCCAGCAGCGGCCTTTTTAGCGGGAGCTCCTACGAGCAGTACTTC
>-|TRBV19|TRBD2|TRBJ2-3
CASSHIAGGGTDTQYF
TGTGCCAGTAGTCATATAGCGGGAGGAGGCACAGATACGCAGTATTTT
>-|TRBV28|-|TRBJ1-4
CASSTPTGRNEKLFF
TGTGCCAGCAGTACCCCGACAGGCCGTAATGAAAAACTGTTTTTT
>-|TRBV27|TRBD1|TRBJ1-2
CASSSTGTANYGYTF
TGTGCCAGCAGTTCAACCGGGACAGCTAACTATGGCTACACCTTC
>-|TRBV28|-|TRBJ2-7
CASLTWRNPYEQYF
TGTGCCAGCCTAACCTGGAGAAATCCCTACGAGCAGTACTTC
>-|TRBV5-1|TRBD1|TRBJ2-2
CASSFEVRGTTGELFF
TGCGCCAGCAGCTTTGAGGTCAGGGGGACCACCGGGGAGCTGTTTTTT
>-|TRBV5-4|TRBD2|TRBJ2-6
CASSSLAGSSGANVLTF
TGTGCCAGCAGCTCGCTAGCGGGGAGCTCTGGGGCCAACGTCCTGACTTTC
>once|TRBV7-3|TRBD2|TRBJ2-7
CASSPGIAGVNEQYF
TGTGCCAGCAGTCCCGGGATAGCGGGAGTGAACGAGCAGTACTTC
>-|TRBV9|-|TRBJ2-7
CASSVGLRQSDEQYF
TGTGCCAGCAGCGTAGGGTTGAGACAGAGCGACGAGCAGTACTTC
>-|TRBV6-5|TRBD1|TRBJ1-2
CASTRTGANYGYTF
TGTGCCAGCACCCGGACAGGGGCCAACTATGGCTACACCTTC
>-|TRBV11-2|-|TRBJ1-1
CASSSSDSAMNTEAFF
TGTGCCAGCAGCTCGTCGGACAGCGCTATGAACACTGAAGCTTTCTTT
>-|TRBV29-1|-|TRBJ2-7
CSVEGSVSYEQYF
TGCAGCGTTGAAGGGTCCGTATCCTACGAGCAGTACTTC
>-|TRBV6-1|-|TRBJ2-7
CASRRAEAYEQYF
TGTGCCAGCAGGAGGGCGGAGGCCTACGAGCAGTACTTC
>-|TRBV19|-|TRBJ2-3
CASSIGGHGTDTQYF
TGTGCCAGTAGTATAGGCGGGCACGGCACAGATACGCAGTATTTT
>many|TRBV6-6|-|TRBJ2-7
CASSYSGQAPEQYF
TGTGCCAGCAGTTACTCCGGACAAGCCCCCGAGCAGTACTTC
>-|TRBV10-3|-|TRBJ2-5
CAISERWVSGEETQYF
TGTGCCATCAGTGAGAGGTGGGTCTCTGGGGAAGAGACCCAGTACTTC
>once|TRBV6-5|TRBD1|TRBJ2-7
CASSSTGGGQYF
TGTGCCAGCAGTTCAACAGGGGGCGGGCAGTACTTC
>few|TRBV29-1|-|TRBJ2-5
CSAEIMAGKETQYF
TGCAGCGCCGAAATCATGGCTGGGAAAGAGACCCAGTACTTC
>once|TRBV7-9|-|TRBJ2-7
CASSLRTETYEQYF
TGTGCCAGCAGCTTACGGACAGAGACCTACGAGCAGTACTTC
>-|TRBV11-2|-|TRBJ2-2
CASSLSRTGELFF
TGTGCCAGCAGCTTATCCCGAACCGGGGAGCTGTTTTTT
>-|TRBV7-9|TRBD1|TRBJ2-7
CASSLGQGTYEQYF
TGTGCCAGCAGCCTGGGACAGGGAACCTACGAGCAGTACTTC
>-|TRBV7-9|TRBD2|TRBJ2-2
CASSSTSGSTGELFF
TGTGCCAGCAGCTCCACTAGCGGGAGTACCGGGGAGCTGTTTTTT
>-|TRBV28|TRBD1|TRBJ2-2
CASSQGALHTGELFF
TGTGCCAGCAGCCAGGGGGCTTTACACACCGGGGAGCTGTTTTTT
>-|TRBV28|-|TRBJ2-7
CASSNLAWGEGDEQYF
TGTGCCAGCAGTAACCTGGCATGGGGAGAAGGGGACGAGCAGTACTTC
>few|TRBV28|TRBD1|TRBJ1-5
CASSLRQGRPQHF
TGTGCCAGCAGTCTGAGACAGGGGAGGCCCCAGCATTTT
>-|TRBV5-1|-|TRBJ2-1
CASTRPPLGEQFF
TGCGCCAGCACCCGACCGCCCCTCGGCGAGCAGTTCTTC
>-|TRBV27|TRBD2|TRBJ2-1
CASSPRLAGGWEQFF
TGTGCCAGCAGTCCCCGACTAGCGGGAGGGTGGGAGCAGTTCTTC
>-|TRBV27|-|TRBJ1-4
CASSYKRGATNEKLFF
TGTGCCAGCAGTTACAAACGGGGAGCGACTAATGAAAAACTGTTTTTT
>-|TRBV30|-|TRBJ2-3
CAWMRKDTDTQYF
TGTGCCTGGATGCGGAAAGACACAGATACGCAGTATTTT
>-|TRBV9|TRBD2|TRBJ2-5
CASSRGRAGETQYF
TGTGCCAGCAGCCGCGGGAGGGCCGGGGAGACCCAGTACTTC
>-|TRBV28|TRBD1|TRBJ1-1
CASRPGQGAEAFF
TGTGCCAGCAGACCCGGACAGGGGGCAGAAGCTTTCTTT
>once|TRBV5-1|-|TRBJ2-7
CASSLDGALNEQYF
TGCGCCAGCAGCTTGGACGGGGCGCTTAACGAGCAGTACTTC
>-|TRBV6-4|-|TRBJ2-1
CASNPQPGTPNEQFF
TGTGCCAGCAACCCCCAACCCGGGACTCCCAATGAGCAGTTCTTC
>-|TRBV5-4|TRBD2|TRBJ2-7
CASSVLAGGNSYEQYF
TGTGCCAGCAGCGTATTAGCGGGAGGAAACTCCTACGAGCAGTACTTC
>once|TRBV18|TRBD2|TRBJ2-2
CASSPFSVAGTNTGELFF
TGTGCCAGCTCACCATTTTCGGTAGCGGGGACGAACACCGGGGAGCTGTTTTTT